The text below deals with one T cell receptor beta chain. After removal of 4 bases from V and 4 bases from J, the junction contained 6 bases not matched to a gene. This CDR3 region has 15 residues. Germline values: CDR1 LGHDT, CDR2 YNNKEL (reference sequence). Sequencing used immunoSEQ multiplex PCR; TCRdb keeps in-frame clones, though not all of them. The sample has about 55,000 clones, roughly 95% seen once. The data were taken from a study of control samples from healthy donors and cancer patients. The V and J genes are TRBV3-1 (or the pseudogene TRBV3-2) and TRBJ2-5, with 10 bases lining up with TRBD1. The receptor's source is a woman aged 18-29 years in good health. The sequenced material came from blood. DNA of the CDR3: TGTGCCAGCAGCCTGACAGGGGGCGGAGGAGAGACCCAGTACTTC. As protein: CASSLTGGGGETQYF.